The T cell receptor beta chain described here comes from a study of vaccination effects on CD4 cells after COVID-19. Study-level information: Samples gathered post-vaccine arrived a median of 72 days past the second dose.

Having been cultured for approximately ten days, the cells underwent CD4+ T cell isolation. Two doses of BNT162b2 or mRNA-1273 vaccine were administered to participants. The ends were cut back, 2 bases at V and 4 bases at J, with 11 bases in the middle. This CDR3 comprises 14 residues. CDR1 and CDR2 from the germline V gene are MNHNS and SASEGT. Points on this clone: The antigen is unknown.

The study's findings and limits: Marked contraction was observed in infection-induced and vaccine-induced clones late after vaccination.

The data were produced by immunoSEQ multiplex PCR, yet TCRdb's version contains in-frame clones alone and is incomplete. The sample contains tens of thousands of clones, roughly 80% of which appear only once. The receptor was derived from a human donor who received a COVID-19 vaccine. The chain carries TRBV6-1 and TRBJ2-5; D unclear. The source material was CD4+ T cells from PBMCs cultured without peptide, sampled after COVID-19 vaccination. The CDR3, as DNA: TGTGCCAGCAGTGAAAGTCTCAGGTTAGAGACCCAGTACTTC. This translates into CASSESLRLETQYF.